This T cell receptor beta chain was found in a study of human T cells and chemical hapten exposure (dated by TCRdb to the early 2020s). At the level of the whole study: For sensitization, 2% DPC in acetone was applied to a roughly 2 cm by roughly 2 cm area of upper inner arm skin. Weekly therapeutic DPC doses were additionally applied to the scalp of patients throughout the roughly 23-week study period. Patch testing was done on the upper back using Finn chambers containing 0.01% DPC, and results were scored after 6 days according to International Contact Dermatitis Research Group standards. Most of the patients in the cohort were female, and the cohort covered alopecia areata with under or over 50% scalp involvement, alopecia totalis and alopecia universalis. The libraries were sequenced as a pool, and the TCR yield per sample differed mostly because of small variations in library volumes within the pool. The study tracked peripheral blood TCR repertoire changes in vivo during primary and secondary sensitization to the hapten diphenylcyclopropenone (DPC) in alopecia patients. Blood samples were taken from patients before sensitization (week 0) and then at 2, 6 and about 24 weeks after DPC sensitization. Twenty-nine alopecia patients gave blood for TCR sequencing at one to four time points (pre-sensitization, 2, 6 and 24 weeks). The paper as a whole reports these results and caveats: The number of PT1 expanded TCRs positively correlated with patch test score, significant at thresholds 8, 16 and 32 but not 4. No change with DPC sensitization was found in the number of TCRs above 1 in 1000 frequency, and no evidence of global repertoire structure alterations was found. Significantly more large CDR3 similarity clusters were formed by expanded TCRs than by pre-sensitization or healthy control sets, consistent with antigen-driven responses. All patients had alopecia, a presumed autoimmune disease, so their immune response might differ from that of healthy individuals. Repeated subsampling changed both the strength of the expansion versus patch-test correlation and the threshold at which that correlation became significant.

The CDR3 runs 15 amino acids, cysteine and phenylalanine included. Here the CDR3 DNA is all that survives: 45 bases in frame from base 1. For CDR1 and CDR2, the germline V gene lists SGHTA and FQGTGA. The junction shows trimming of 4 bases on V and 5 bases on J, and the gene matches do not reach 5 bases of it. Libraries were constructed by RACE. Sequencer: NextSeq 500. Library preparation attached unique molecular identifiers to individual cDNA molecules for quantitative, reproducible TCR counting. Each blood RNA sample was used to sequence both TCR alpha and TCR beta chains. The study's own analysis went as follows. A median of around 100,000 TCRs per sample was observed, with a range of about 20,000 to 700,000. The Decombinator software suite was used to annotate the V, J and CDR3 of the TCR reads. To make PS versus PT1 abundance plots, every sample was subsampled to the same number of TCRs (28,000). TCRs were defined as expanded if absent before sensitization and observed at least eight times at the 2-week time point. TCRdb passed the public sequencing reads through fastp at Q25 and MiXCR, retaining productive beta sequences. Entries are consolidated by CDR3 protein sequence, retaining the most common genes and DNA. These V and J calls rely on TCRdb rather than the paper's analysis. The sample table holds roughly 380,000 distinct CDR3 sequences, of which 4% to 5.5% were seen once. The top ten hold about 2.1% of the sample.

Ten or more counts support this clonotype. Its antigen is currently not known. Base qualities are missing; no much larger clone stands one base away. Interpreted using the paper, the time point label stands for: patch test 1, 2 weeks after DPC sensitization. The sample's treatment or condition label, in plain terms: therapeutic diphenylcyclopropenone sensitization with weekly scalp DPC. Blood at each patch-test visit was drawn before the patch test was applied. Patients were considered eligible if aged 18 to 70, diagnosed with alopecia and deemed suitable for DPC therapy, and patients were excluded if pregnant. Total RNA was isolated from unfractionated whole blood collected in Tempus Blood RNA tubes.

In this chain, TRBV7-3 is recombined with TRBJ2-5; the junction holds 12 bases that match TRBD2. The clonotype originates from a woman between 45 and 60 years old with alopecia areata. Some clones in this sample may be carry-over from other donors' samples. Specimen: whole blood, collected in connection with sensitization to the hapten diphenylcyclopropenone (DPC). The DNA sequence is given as TGTGCCAGCAGCTCAAGCGGACTAGCGGGGGAGACCCAGTACTTC. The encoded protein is CASSSSGLAGETQYF.